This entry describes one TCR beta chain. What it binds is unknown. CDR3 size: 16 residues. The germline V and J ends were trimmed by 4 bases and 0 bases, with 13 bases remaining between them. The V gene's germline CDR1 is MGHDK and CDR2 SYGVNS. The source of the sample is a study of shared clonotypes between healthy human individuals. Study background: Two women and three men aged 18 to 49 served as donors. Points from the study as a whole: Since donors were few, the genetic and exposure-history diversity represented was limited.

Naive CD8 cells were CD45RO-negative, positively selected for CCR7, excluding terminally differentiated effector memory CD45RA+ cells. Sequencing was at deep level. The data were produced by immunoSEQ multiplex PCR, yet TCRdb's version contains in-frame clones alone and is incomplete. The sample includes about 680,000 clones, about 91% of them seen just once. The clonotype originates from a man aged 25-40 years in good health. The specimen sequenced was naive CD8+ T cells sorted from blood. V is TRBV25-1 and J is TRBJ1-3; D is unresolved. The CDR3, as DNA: TGTGCCAGCAGTGTCCACGGCACGAGCTCTGGAAACACCATATATTTT. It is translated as CASSVHGTSSGNTIYF.